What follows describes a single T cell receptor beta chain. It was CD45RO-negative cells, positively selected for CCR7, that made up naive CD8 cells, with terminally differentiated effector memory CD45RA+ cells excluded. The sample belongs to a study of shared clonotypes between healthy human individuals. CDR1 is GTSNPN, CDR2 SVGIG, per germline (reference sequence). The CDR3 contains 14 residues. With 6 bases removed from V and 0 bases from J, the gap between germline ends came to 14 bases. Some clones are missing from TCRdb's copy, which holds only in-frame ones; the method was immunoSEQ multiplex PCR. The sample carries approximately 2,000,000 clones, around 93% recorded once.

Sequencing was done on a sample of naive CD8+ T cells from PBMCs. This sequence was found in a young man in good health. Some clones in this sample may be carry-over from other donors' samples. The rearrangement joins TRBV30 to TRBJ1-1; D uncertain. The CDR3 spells CACFTEKMNTEAFF. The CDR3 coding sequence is TGTGCCTGCTTTACAGAAAAGATGAACACTGAAGCTTTCTTT.